Detailed here is one TCR beta chain. This entry belongs to a study of T cell changes during pregnancy in multiple sclerosis. TCRdb keeps only in-frame clones here, not all; method: immunoSEQ multiplex PCR. This repertoire shows about 51,000 clones, just over 90% found once; its top ten account for around 1.9%. CDR1 is MNHEY, CDR2 SVGAGI, per germline. The ends lost 10 bases at V and 9 bases at J; junction bases unmatched: 15. This CDR3 has 14 residues. The chain carries TRBV6-5 and TRBJ2-1, with 7 bases that match TRBD1. The input for sequencing was peripheral blood, taken in the second trimester of pregnancy. The sequence came from a female donor with multiple sclerosis, enrolled in a pregnancy study. In DNA, the CDR3 is TGTGCCATCCGTGAGCAGGGGGTGGGCGGTGAGCAGTTCTTC. Translation gives CAIREQGVGGEQFF.